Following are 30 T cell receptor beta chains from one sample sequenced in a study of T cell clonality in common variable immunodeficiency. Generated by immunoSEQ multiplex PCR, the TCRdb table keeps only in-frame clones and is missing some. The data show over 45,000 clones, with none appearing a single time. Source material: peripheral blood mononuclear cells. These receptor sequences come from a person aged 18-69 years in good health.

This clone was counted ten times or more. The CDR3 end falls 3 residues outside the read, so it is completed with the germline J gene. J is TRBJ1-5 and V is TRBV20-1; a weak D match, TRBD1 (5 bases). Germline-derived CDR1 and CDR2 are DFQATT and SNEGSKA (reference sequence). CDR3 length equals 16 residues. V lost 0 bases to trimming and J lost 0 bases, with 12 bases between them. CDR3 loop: CSARDLDRFSNQPQHF. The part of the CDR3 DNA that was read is TGCAGTGCTAGAGATCTTGACAGATTTAGCAATCAGCCC.

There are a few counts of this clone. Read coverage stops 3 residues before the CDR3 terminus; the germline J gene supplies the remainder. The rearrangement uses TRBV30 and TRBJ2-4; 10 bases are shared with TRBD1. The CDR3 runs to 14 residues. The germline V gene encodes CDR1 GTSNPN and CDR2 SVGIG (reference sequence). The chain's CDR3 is CASSTRTGGETQYF. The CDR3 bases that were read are TGTGCCTCATCTACGAGGACAGGGGGGGAGACT.

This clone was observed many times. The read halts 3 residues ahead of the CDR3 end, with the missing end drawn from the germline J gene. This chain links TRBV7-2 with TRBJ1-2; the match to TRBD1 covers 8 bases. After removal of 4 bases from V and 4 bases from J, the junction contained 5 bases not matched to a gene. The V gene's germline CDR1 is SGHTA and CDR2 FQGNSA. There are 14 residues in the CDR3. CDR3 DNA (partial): TGTGCCAGCAGCTACGGACAGGGTTTCTATGGC. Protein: CASSYGQGFYG. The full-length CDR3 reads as CASSYGQGFYGYTF.

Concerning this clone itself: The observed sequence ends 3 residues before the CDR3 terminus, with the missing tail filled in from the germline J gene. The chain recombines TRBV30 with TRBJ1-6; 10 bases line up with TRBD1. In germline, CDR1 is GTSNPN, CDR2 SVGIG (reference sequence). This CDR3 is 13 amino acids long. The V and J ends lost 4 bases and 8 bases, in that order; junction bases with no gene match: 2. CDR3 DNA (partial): TGTGCCTGGAAGGGGACAGGGGATTCACCC. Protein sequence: CAWKGTGDSP. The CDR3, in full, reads CAWKGTGDSPLHF.

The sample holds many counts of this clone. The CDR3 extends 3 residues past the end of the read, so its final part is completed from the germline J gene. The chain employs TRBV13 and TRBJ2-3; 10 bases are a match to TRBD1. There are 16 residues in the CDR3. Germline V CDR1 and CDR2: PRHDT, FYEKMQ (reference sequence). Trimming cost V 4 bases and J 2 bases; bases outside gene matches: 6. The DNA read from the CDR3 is TGTGCCAGCAGCTCCCGGACAGGGGGTTTCACAGATACG. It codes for CASSSRTGGFTDT. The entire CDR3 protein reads CASSSRTGGFTDTQYF.

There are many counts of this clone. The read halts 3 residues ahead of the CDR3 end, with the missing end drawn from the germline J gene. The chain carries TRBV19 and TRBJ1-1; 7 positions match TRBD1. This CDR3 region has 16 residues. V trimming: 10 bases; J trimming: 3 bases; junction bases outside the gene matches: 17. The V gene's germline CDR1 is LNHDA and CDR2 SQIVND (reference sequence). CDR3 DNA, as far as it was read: TGTGCCACCGGGCCGGGGGACAGTCGTCGTCACACTGAA. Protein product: CATGPGDSRRHTE. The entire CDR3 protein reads CATGPGDSRRHTEAFF.

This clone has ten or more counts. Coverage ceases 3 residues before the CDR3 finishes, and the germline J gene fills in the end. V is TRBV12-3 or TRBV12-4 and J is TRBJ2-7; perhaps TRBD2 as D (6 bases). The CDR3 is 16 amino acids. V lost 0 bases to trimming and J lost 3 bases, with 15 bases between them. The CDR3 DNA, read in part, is TGTGCCAGCAGTTTAGCGCGGTCTAGCGTGAGCTACGAG. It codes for CASSLARSSVSYE. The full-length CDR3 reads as CASSLARSSVSYEQYF.

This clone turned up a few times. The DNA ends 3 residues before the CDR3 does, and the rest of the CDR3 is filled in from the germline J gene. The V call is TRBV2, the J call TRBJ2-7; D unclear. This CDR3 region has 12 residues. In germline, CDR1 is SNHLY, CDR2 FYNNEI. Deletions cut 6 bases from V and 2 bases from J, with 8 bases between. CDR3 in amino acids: CASRRVTYEQYF. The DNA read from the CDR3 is TGTGCCAGCAGAAGGGTTACCTACGAG.

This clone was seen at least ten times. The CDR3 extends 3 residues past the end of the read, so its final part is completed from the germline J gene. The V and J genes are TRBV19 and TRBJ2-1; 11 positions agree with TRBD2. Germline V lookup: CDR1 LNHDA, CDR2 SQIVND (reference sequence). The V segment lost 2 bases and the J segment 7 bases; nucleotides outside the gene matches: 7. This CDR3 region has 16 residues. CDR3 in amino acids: CASSISLAGGVNEQFF. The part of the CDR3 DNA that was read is TGTGCCAGTAGTATAAGCCTAGCGGGGGGAGTAAATGAG. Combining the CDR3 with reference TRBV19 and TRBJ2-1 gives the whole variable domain DGGITQSPKYLFRKEGQNVTLSCEQNLNHDAMYWYRQDPGQGLRLIYYSQIVNDFQKGDIAEGYSVSREKKESFPLTVTSAQKNPTAFYLCASSISLAGGVNEQFFGPGTRLTVL.

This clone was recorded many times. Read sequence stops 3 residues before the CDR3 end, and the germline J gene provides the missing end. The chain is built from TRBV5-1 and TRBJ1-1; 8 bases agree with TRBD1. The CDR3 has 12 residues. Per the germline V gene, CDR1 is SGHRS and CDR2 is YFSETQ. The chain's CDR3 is CASSLGQGEAFF. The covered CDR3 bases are TGCGCCAGCAGCTTGGGACAGGGGGAA.

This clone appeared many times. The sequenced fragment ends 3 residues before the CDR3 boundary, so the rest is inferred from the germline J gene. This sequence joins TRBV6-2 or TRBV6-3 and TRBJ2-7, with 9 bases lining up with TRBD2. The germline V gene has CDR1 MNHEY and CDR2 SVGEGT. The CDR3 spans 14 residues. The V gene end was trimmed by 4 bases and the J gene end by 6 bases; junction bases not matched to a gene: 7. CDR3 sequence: CASSSASGTFEQYF. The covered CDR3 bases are TGTGCCAGCAGTTCGGCTAGCGGGACTTTCGAG.

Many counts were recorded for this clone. Partial CDR3 DNA: TGTGCCAGCAGCTTGAGTGTGGGGGCCTCCGAG. This encodes CASSLSVGASE. The CDR3 as a whole reads CASSLSVGASEQYF. V usage is TRBV5-4 and J usage is TRBJ2-7; tentative D call: TRBD1 (6 bases). The read ends 3 residues shy of where the CDR3 ends; the end is completed using the germline J gene. Germline CDR1 and CDR2: SGHNT and YYREEE (reference sequence). Trimming took off 1 base at V and 6 bases at J, with 14 bases between the two ends. The length of the CDR3 is 14 residues.

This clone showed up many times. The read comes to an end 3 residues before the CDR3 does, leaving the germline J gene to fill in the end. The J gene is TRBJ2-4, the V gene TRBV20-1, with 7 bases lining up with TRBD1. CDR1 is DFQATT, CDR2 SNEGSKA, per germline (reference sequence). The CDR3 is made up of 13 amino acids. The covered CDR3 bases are TGCAGTGCTAGTGGGACAGCACTCGGGGTT. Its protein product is CSASGTALGV. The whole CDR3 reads CSASGTALGVQYF.

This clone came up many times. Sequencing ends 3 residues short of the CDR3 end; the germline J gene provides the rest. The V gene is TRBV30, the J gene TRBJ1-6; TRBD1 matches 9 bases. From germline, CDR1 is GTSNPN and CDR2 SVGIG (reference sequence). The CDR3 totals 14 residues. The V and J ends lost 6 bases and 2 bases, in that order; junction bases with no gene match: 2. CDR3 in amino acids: CACGQGTYNSPLHF. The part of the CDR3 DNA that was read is TGTGCCTGCGGACAGGGGACCTATAATTCACCC.

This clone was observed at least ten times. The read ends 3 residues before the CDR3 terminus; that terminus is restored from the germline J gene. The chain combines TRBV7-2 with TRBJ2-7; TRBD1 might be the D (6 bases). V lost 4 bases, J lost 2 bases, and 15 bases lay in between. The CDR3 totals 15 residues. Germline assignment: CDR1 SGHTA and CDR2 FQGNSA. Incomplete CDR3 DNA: TGTGCCAGCAGCTACCGAGGGGGAATCGCCTACGAG. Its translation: CASSYRGGIAYE. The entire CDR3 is CASSYRGGIAYEQYF.

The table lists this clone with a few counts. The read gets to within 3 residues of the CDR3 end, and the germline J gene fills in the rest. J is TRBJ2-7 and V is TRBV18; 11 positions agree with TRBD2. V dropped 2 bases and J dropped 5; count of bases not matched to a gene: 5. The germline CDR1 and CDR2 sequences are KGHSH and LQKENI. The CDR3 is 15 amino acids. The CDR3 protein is CASSPGLAGGHEQYF. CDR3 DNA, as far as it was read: TGTGCCAGCTCACCAGGCCTAGCGGGAGGTCACGAG.

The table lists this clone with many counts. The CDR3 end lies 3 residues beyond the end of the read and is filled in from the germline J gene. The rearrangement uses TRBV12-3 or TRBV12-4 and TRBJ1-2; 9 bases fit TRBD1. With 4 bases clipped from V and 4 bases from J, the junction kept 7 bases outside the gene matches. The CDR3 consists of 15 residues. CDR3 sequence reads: CASSSQGAGGYGYTF. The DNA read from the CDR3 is TGTGCCAGCAGTTCACAGGGGGCGGGTGGCTATGGC.

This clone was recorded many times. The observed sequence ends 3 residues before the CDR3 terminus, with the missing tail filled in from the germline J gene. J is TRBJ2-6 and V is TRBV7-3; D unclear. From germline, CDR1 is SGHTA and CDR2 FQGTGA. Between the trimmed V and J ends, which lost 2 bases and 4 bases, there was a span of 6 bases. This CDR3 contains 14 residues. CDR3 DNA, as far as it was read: TGTGCCAGCAGCTTATTCAGGGGGGCCAACGTC. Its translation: CASSLFRGANV. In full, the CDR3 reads CASSLFRGANVLTF.

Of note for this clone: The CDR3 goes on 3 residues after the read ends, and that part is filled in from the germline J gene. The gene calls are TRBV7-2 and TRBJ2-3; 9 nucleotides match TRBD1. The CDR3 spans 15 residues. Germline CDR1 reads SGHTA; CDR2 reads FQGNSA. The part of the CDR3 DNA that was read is TGTGCCAGCAGCTTGGGAGGACAGGGGTATCAGCCG. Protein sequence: CASSLGGQGYQP. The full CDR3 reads CASSLGGQGYQPQYF.

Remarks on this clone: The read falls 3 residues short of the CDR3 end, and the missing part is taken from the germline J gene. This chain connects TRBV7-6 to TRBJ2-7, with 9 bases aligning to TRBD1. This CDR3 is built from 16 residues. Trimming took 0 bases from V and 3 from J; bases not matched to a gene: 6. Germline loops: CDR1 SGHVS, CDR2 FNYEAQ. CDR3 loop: CASSLATGTGLYEQYF. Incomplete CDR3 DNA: TGTGCCAGCAGCTTAGCGACCGGGACAGGGCTCTACGAG.

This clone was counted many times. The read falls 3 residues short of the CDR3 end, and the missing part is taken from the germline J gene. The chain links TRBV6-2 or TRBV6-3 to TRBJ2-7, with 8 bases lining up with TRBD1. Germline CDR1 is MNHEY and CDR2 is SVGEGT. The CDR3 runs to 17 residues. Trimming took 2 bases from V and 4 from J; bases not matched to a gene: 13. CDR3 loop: CASSYPHTGGSGYEQYF. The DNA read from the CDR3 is TGTGCCAGCAGTTACCCCCATACAGGGGGATCGGGTTACGAG.

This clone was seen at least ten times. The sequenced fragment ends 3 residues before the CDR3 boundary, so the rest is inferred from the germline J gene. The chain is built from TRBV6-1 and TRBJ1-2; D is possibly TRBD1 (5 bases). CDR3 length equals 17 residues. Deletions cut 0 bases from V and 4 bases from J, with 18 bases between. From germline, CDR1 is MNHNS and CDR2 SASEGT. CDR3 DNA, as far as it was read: TGTGCCAGCAGTGAAGCAGGCGGACAAGCCGCTCTCTATGGC. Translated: CASSEAGGQAALYG. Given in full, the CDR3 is CASSEAGGQAALYGYTF.

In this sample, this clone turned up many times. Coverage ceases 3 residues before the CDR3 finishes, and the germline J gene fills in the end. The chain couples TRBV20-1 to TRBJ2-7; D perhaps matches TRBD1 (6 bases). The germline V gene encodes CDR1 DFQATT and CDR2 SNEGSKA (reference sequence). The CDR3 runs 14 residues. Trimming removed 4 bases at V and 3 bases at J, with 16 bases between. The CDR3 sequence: CSATDRLGIYEQYF. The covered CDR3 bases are TGCAGTGCTACCGACAGGTTGGGGATCTACGAG.

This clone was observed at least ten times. The part of the CDR3 DNA that was read is TGTGCCAGCAGCTTGGACCGGTACCCC. Protein: CASSLDRYP. The entire CDR3 is CASSLDRYPQHF. The chain couples TRBV5-4 to TRBJ1-5; no clear D. The read is 3 residues too short to cover the CDR3 end, so that end is filled in from the germline J gene. CDR3 length: 12 residues. Germline CDR1 is SGHNT and CDR2 is YYREEE (reference sequence).

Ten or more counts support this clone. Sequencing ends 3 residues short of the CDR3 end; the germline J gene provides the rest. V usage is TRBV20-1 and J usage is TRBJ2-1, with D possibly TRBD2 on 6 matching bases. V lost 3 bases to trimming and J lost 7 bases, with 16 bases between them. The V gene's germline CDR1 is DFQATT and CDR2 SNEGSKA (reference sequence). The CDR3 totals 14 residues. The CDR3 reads CSASPGTGENEQFF. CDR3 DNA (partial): TGCAGTGCTAGTCCCGGGACGGGGGAGAATGAG.

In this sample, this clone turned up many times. The CDR3: CASSQGRADTQYF. The CDR3 bases that were read are TGTGCCAGCAGCCAAGGAAGGGCTGATACG. The V gene is TRBV14, the J gene TRBJ2-3; D gene unclear. Read data end 3 residues before the CDR3 end; the end is taken from the germline J gene. The CDR3 has 13 residues. Germline CDR1 is SGHDN and CDR2 is FVKESK. Trimming stripped 1 base from V and 6 bases from J, with 8 bases between. Full variable domain (missing parts from reference TRBV14 and TRBJ2-3): EAGVTQFPSHSVIEKGQTVTLRCDPISGHDNLYWYRRVMGKEIKFLLHFVKESKQDESGMPNNRFLAERTGGTYSTLKVQPAELEDSGVYFCASSQGRADTQYFGPGTRLTVL.

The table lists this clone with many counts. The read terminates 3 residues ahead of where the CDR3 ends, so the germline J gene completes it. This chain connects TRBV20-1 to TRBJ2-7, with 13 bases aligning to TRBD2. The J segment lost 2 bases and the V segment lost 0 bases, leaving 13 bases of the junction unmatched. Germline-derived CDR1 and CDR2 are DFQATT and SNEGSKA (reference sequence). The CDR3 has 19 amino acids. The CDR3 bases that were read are TGCAGTGCTAGAGATACGGGCAGGACTAGCGGGAGTTGGACCTACGAG. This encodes CSARDTGRTSGSWTYE. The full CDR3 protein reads CSARDTGRTSGSWTYEQYF.

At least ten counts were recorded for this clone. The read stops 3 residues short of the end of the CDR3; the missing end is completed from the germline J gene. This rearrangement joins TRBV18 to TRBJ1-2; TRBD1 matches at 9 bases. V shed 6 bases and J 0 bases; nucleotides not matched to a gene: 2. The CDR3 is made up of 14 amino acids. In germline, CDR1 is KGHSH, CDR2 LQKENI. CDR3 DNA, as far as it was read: TGTGCCAGCTCGGGGACAGGGTCTAACTATGGC. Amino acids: CASSGTGSNYG. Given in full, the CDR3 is CASSGTGSNYGYTF.

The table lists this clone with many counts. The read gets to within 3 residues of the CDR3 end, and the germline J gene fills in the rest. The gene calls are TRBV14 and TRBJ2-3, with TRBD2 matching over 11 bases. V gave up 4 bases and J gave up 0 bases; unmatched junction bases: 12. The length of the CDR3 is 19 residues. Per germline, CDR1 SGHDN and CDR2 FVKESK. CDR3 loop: CASSRYGTSGVRSTDTQYF. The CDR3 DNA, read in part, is TGTGCCAGCAGCCGGTACGGGACTAGCGGCGTACGTAGCACAGATACG.

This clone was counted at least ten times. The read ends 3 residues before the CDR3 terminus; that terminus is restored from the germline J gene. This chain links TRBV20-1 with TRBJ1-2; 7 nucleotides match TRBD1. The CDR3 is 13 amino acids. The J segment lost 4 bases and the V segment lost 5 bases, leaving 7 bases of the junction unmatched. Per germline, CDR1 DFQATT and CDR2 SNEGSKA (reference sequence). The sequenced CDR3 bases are TGCAGTGCTGTGCGACAGGGATCCTATGGC. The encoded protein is CSAVRQGSYG. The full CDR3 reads CSAVRQGSYGYTF.